Each of the 17 T cell receptor beta chains below was sequenced from the same sample in a study of CD4 T cells in relation to SARS-CoV-2 and coronaviruses. Their recognized antigens are unknown. Before the COVID-19 pandemic, during about 2011-2019, CD4+ T cells were taken from unexposed donors. The cells were cultured for roughly 11 days before CD4+ T cells were isolated. Sequencing used immunoSEQ multiplex PCR; TCRdb keeps in-frame clones, though not all of them. The sample contains some 11,000 clones, around 73% of which appear only once. The sequencing input was CD4+ T cells from PBMCs, cultured in vitro. The receptor source for this set is a human donor in good health.

The V gene is TRBV4-2, the J gene TRBJ1-6; D perhaps matches TRBD1 (6 bases). Per germline, CDR1 LGHNA and CDR2 YNFKEQ. This CDR3 region has 11 residues. Trimming left V 7 bases short and J 8 bases short, with 6 bases between. The CDR3 sequence is CASKGDSPLHF. The CDR3, as DNA: TGTGCCAGCAAGGGGGATTCACCCCTCCACTTT.

The V call is TRBV2, the J call TRBJ1-2; D possibly corresponds to TRBD1 (5 bases). Germline V gene sequence: CDR1 SNHLY, CDR2 FYNNEI. V was pared by 8 bases and J by 13 bases, with 29 bases between. The CDR3 loop spans 15 amino acids. The DNA for the CDR3 is TGTGCCAGCTCTCGAGTTTGGGACGGTCGGTCTTGGTTCACCTTC. Amino acid sequence: CASSRVWDGRSWFTF.

The chain is built from TRBV6-2 or TRBV6-3 and TRBJ2-1; D gene unclear. This CDR3 has 16 amino acids. V was cut by 5 bases and J by 0 bases, with 14 bases left in between. Germline values: CDR1 MNHEY, CDR2 SVGEGT. The chain's CDR3 is CASSDDWWSSYNEQFF. CDR3 nucleotides: TGTGCCAGCAGTGATGATTGGTGGAGCTCCTACAATGAGCAGTTCTTC.

The rearrangement joins TRBV5-6 to TRBJ1-1; no definite D call. V was cut by 0 bases and J by 0 bases, with 3 bases left in between. CDR3 length: 13 amino acids. Germline V gene data show CDR1 as SGHDT and CDR2 as YYEEEE. The DNA of the CDR3 is TGTGCCAGCAGCTTGGTATTGAACACTGAAGCTTTCTTT. Its protein is CASSLVLNTEAFF.

The chain joins TRBV4-3 to TRBJ2-3, with D unresolved. Per the germline V gene, CDR1 is LGHNA and CDR2 is YSLEER. CDR3 length equals 14 residues. Trimming pared 0 bases from V and 5 bases from J, leaving 9 bases between. The chain's CDR3 is CASSQDIERDTQYF. The CDR3 DNA is TGCGCCAGCAGCCAAGATATTGAGAGAGATACGCAGTATTTT.

V is TRBV11-2 and J is TRBJ2-1, with no clear D. The V and J ends lost 0 bases and 2 bases respectively, with 11 bases between them. CDR3 length equals 16 residues. CDR1 is SGHAT, CDR2 FQNNGV, per germline. For the CDR3, the DNA is TGTGCCAGCAGCTTAGAAGCCACGGCAACCTACAATGAGCAGTTCTTC. Translation: CASSLEATATYNEQFF.

The chain is built from TRBV7-9 and TRBJ1-1; D is possibly TRBD1 (5 bases). V was cut by 5 bases and J by 2 bases, with 12 bases left in between. This CDR3 has 14 residues. The germline V gene encodes CDR1 SEHNR and CDR2 FQNEAQ (reference sequence). CDR3 DNA: TGTGCCAGCAGCCCGAGGACATATAACACTGAAGCTTTCTTT. It translates to CASSPRTYNTEAFF. Full variable domain (rest looked up from reference TRBV7-9 and TRBJ1-1): DTGVSQNPRHKITKRGQNVTFRCDPISEHNRLYWYRQTLGQGPEFLTYFQNEAQLEKSRLLSDRFSAERPKGSFSTLEIQRTEQGDSAMYLCASSPRTYNTEAFFGQGTRLTVV.

This clone has only one observation. V usage is TRBV5-1 and J usage is TRBJ1-1, with TRBD1 identical over 8 bases. V dropped 5 bases and J dropped 1; count of bases not matched to a gene: 7. The CDR3 spans 15 residues. Germline CDR1 SGHRS, CDR2 YFSETQ. CDR3 coding DNA: TGCGCCAGCAGACTTACCGGGACAGGGAACACTGAAGCTTTCTTT. Translating gives CASRLTGTGNTEAFF. Filled out from reference TRBV5-1 and TRBJ1-1, the complete variable domain reads KAGVTQTPRYLIKTRGQQVTLSCSPISGHRSVSWYQQTPGQGLQFLFEYFSETQRNKGNFPGRFSGRQFSNSRSEMNVSTLELGDSALYLCASRLTGTGNTEAFFGQGTRLTVV.

V usage is TRBV7-9 and J usage is TRBJ1-4; TRBD1 is a possible D gene (6 bases). Trimming shortened V by 1 base and J by 7 bases, and 13 bases separated the two germline ends. Germline V gene sequence: CDR1 SEHNR, CDR2 FQNEAQ (reference sequence). The length of the CDR3 is 15 residues. The CDR3 loop is CASSLGQGLSEKLFF. The CDR3 DNA reads TGTGCCAGCAGCTTAGGGCAGGGGCTTAGTGAAAAACTGTTTTTT.

V usage is TRBV3-1 (or the pseudogene TRBV3-2) and J usage is TRBJ2-2; 8 bases fit TRBD2. The CDR3 runs 15 residues. The V gene's germline CDR1 is LGHDT and CDR2 YNNKEL (reference sequence). Germline trimming cut 2 bases from V and 7 bases from J; bases unmatched to any gene: 6. The CDR3 DNA reads as TGTGCCAGCAGCCAACTACCGGGGGGGAACGGGGAGCTGTTTTTT. Its protein product is CASSQLPGGNGELFF.

This clone was detected only once. Here the CDR3 DNA reads TGTGCCAGCAGGGGGCGGGGGGGACTCTACAATGAGCAGTTCTTC. Residues: CASRGRGGLYNEQFF. The chain uses TRBV2 and TRBJ2-1, with 9 bases lining up with TRBD2. Germline values: CDR1 SNHLY, CDR2 FYNNEI. V lost 6 bases and J lost 3; bases outside the gene matches: 6. The CDR3 consists of 15 residues. The complete variable domain, with remaining parts taken from reference TRBV2 and TRBJ2-1, reads EPEVTQTPSHQVTQMGQEVILRCVPISNHLYFYWYRQILGQKVEFLVSFYNNEISEKSEIFDDQFSVERPDGSNFTLKIRSTKLEDSAMYFCASRGRGGLYNEQFFGPGTRLTVL.

The V gene is TRBV4-1, the J gene TRBJ2-2, with unresolved D. Germline V gene sequence: CDR1 MGHRA, CDR2 YSYEKL. There are 15 residues in the CDR3. V lost 6 bases and J 7 bases, leaving 18 bases between the germline ends. The CDR3 DNA reads TGCGCCAGCAGTCTAGATCCTCGGGTGGGCGGGGAGCTGTTTTTT. Its protein is CASSLDPRVGGELFF.

The J gene is TRBJ1-6, the V gene TRBV19; TRBD1 might be the D (5 bases). V lost 2 bases to trimming and J lost 9 bases, with 11 bases between them. The CDR3 runs 14 residues. Germline lookup yields CDR1 LNHDA and CDR2 SQIVND (reference sequence). The CDR3 here is CASSIRDQGSPLHF. In DNA form, the CDR3 reads TGTGCCAGTAGTATAAGGGACCAAGGTTCACCCCTCCACTTT.

The chain is built from TRBV10-3 and TRBJ1-2; perhaps TRBD1 as D (5 bases). Germline assignment: CDR1 ENHRY and CDR2 SYGVKD. V lost 2 bases, J lost 4 bases, and 8 bases lay in between. The CDR3 has 13 amino acids. The CDR3 DNA follows: TGTGCCATCAGTGAGGACAGAATCTATGGCTACACCTTC. As protein: CAISEDRIYGYTF.

J is TRBJ2-5 and V is TRBV19; D not certain. V was shortened by 7 bases and J by 1 base, with 10 bases between the two germline ends. The CDR3 totals 13 residues. Germline V gives CDR1 LNHDA, CDR2 SQIVND (reference sequence). CDR3 DNA sequence: TGTGCCAGTAATGCCGGCCGCCAAGAGACCCAGTACTTC. Its translation is CASNAGRQETQYF.

V usage is TRBV7-2 and J usage is TRBJ1-2, with a tentative D call TRBD1 (5 bases). The CDR3 extends over 13 amino acids. Germline CDR1 reads SGHTA; CDR2 reads FQGNSA. V lost 2 bases and J lost 1, with 5 bases in between. The CDR3 DNA reads TGTGCCAGCAGCTTACAGGGTAACTATGGCTACACCTTC. Its protein product is CASSLQGNYGYTF.

The chain joins TRBV5-1 to TRBJ1-5, with a weak D call TRBD1 (5 bases). The CDR3 has 15 amino acids. CDR1 and CDR2 from the germline V gene are SGHRS and YFSETQ. Trimming took 1 base from V and 3 from J, leaving 11 bases between them. The CDR3, as DNA: TGCGCCAGCAGCTTGCAGGGAGGAGACAATCAGCCCCAGCATTTT. Translated, it gives CASSLQGGDNQPQHF.